Sequencing of this TCR beta chain was carried out in a study of blood T cell repertoires in COVID-19. In the original processing: The assay estimated nucleated cells by amplifying reference gene primers. Clones were read by immunoSEQ multiplex PCR, and TCRdb kept only the in-frame ones, dropping some. V, J and clone size derive from that table, while D and trimming were established from the DNA sequence. Found here are fewer than 110,000 clones, roughly 83% of them singletons; the top ten hold over 4%. The CDR3 runs 15 residues. From germline, CDR1 is SEHNR and CDR2 FQNEAQ (reference sequence). J gave up 0 bases and V 5 bases, and 4 bases lay outside the gene matches.

The sequenced sample consisted of peripheral blood. The chain uses TRBV7-9 and TRBJ2-5; 9 bases match TRBD1. This TCR was sampled from a human donor in a cohort sampled during active COVID-19. As DNA, the CDR3 is TGTGCCAGCAGCCCCGACAGGGGGTACCAAGAGACCCAGTACTTC. Translating it yields CASSPDRGYQETQYF.